The sequence of this TCR beta chain was determined in a study of cytomegalovirus exposure and HLA in healthy donors. This CDR3 has 16 residues. Trimming pared 0 bases from V and 4 bases from J, leaving 15 bases between. CDR1 MNHEY and CDR2 SMNVEV come from the germline V gene (reference sequence). In the case of this clone: Its antigen is still unknown.

The study's findings and limits: The presence/absence work took it that sequencing depth was about the same across donors.

The PCR ran on 60 Vbeta and 13 Jbeta primers. The method was immunoSEQ multiplex PCR; TCRdb's version includes in-frame clones alone and lacks a portion of them. The sample carries fewer than 95,000 clones, roughly 60% recorded once. The V call is TRBV27, the J call TRBJ1-2; D remains ambiguous. The sequenced sample was PBMCs. This clonotype was sampled from a woman in her 50s in good health and CMV-seropositive. The CDR3 nucleotides are TGTGCCAGCAGTTTATCCACAGTGGACTCTATCTATGGCTACACCTTC. This codes for CASSLSTVDSIYGYTF.